This T cell receptor beta chain was sequenced during a study of early T cells in non-severe SARS-CoV-2 infection (dated by TCRdb to the early 2020s). For the study in its entirety: Because TCR sequencing relied on bulk RNA taken from unsorted whole blood, pairing of alpha and beta chains was not possible.

Beyond this particular receptor, the publication reports: Matching against VDJdb was skewed toward anti-spike CD8 responses, likely underestimated virus-specific expansions, and missed private and CD4 specificities.

A case-control design nested within a healthcare worker cohort in London, UK, was used, with weekly nasopharyngeal swab PCR tests and blood sampling performed. Between 23 and 31 March 2020, the week of the UK lockdown, healthcare workers were enrolled and then followed up weekly for as long as 16 weeks. To prepare the library, 5' RACE was applied. For sequencing, a NextSeq 500 was employed. To correct for sequencing error and PCR bias, the TCR library protocol tagged individual cDNA molecules with unique molecular identifiers. Sequencing covered both TCR alpha and beta chains, and within each sample the abundances of alpha and beta sequences were tightly co-correlated. The authors processed their data as follows. V gene, J gene and CDR3 annotation of TCR sequences was performed with Decombinator V4. TCRs were defined as expanded if a significant change between any two time points was detected under a Poisson model with p below 0.0001. TCR abundances were normalised to the total number of TCRs sequenced in each sample and reported as counts per million. MAIT TCRs were defined by TRAV1-2 paired with TRAJ12, TRAJ20 or TRAJ33, and iNKT TCRs by TRAV10 paired with TRAJ18. VDJdb, accessed 1 November 2021, was searched for CMV, EBV and SARS-CoV-2 annotated TCRs, with TCRs annotated for multiple antigens excluded. The public reads were reprocessed in TCRdb via fastp at Q25 and MiXCR, keeping in-frame beta chains. Rows matching on CDR3 protein sequence are summarized as one entry with the most common DNA and genes. TCRdb's processing, not the authors' own work, is the source of the V and J calls. The sample table shows about 31,000 distinct CDR3 sequences, and 5% to 7% are seen once. The top ten hold about a fifth of the sample.

Relative to germline, V is missing 5 bases and J is missing 5 bases, with 7 bases of the junction outside any gene match. Looking up the germline V gene yields CDR1 MDHEN and CDR2 SYDVKM. The CDR3, cysteine through phenylalanine, is 14 amino acids long. The CDR3 DNA has 42 bases and is translated from base 1. This clonotype was counted a few times. The antigen it recognizes is unknown. The sample holds no much larger clone one base away, and base qualities are not on file. The sequenced sample was whole blood. The chain joins TRBV28 to TRBJ2-3, and 7 bases in between align with TRBD2. This receptor was obtained from an adult who was a healthcare worker with PCR-confirmed SARS-CoV-2 infection or an uninfected control (not recorded which). This receptor has the CDR3 CASSPVAGVDTQYF. In nucleotide form, the sequence is TGTGCCAGCAGTCCCGTGGCGGGAGTAGATACGCAGTATTTT. Extended through the reference TRBV28 and TRBJ2-3 proteins, this CDR3 yields the full variable domain: DVKVTQSSRYLVKRTGEKVFLECVQDMDHENMFWYRQDPGLGLRLIYFSYDVKMKEKGDIPEGYSVSREKKERFSLILESASTNQTSMYLCASSPVAGVDTQYFGPGTRLTVL.